These T cell receptor beta chains were read from a single sample in a study of identical twins. Each CDR3 protein gets one entry after TCRdb re-called the 5' RACE reads with MiXCR. Of 350,000 to 600,000 distinct CDR3 sequences in the sample, about 14% were seen once. These same records also appear under a second study, on yellow fever vaccine responses in identical twins.

Sequencing used CD4+ T cells sorted from blood. These receptors were obtained from a woman between 18 and 29 years old in good health. The CDR3 runs from the conserved cysteine through the conserved F or W. D genes are given only for firm matches. Clone size is given for some rows only: seen once, a few or many times, or a class if the clone is expanded.

D,J,length,size,V,CDR3,DNA
.,TRBJ2-2,14,.,TRBV20-1,CSAPRDSLTGELFF,TGCAGTGCACCCAGGGACTCGCTCACCGGGGAGCTGTTTTTT
.,TRBJ2-7,13,.,TRBV18,CASSPPLSGEQYF,TGTGCCAGCTCACCGCCCCTTTCGGGGGAGCAGTACTTC
.,TRBJ2-1,14,few,TRBV3-1,CASSHRTSYNEQFF,TGTGCCAGCAGCCATCGCACGTCCTACAATGAGCAGTTCTTC
TRBD1,TRBJ2-7,14,few,TRBV3-1,CASSQGDRGNEQYF,TGTGCCAGCAGCCAAGGCGACAGGGGAAACGAGCAGTACTTC
.,TRBJ2-1,17,few,TRBV3-1,CASSRRGSFSSYNEQFF,TGTGCCAGCAGCCGACGCGGGTCCTTCAGCTCCTACAATGAGCAGTTCTTC
.,TRBJ2-2,14,few,TRBV12-3/TRBV12-4,CASKSDPNTGELFF,TGTGCCAGCAAGAGCGACCCCAACACCGGGGAGCTGTTTTTT
TRBD2,TRBJ2-7,21,.,TRBV4-1,CASSQDTGTSGTIQLSYEQYF,TGCGCCAGCAGCCAAGATACCGGGACTAGCGGGACCATTCAACTCTCCTACGAGCAGTACTTC
TRBD2,TRBJ2-7,15,.,TRBV5-1,CASSSLTSSNNEQYF,TGCGCCAGCAGCTCCTTGACTAGCTCGAACAACGAGCAGTACTTC
.,TRBJ2-1,15,many,TRBV11-3,CASSAGGSSYNEQFF,TGTGCCAGCAGCGCTGGGGGGAGCTCCTACAATGAGCAGTTCTTC
.,TRBJ2-2,15,few,TRBV6-5,CASSYRQGGTGELFF,TGTGCCAGCAGTTACAGACAGGGAGGGACCGGGGAGCTGTTTTTT
.,TRBJ2-3,12,.,TRBV9,CASSVETDTQYF,TGTGCCAGCAGCGTTGAGACAGATACGCAGTATTTT
.,TRBJ2-3,13,.,TRBV30,CAWSVGGTDTQYF,TGTGCCTGGAGTGTAGGCGGGACAGATACGCAGTATTTT
.,TRBJ2-1,15,few,TRBV5-4,CASSHPGTSYNEQFF,TGTGCCAGCAGCCACCCCGGGACTTCCTACAATGAGCAGTTCTTC
.,TRBJ2-2,15,.,TRBV20-1,CSARDRVGRVGELFF,TGCAGTGCTAGAGATCGTGTGGGCCGTGTCGGGGAGCTGTTTTTT
TRBD1,TRBJ1-1,14,many,TRBV5-4,CASSRTGGNTEAFF,TGTGCCAGCAGCCGGACAGGGGGGAACACTGAAGCTTTCTTT
.,TRBJ2-7,14,.,TRBV5-5,CASSLDRALYEQYF,TGTGCCAGCAGCTTGGACAGGGCGCTCTACGAGCAGTACTTC
.,TRBJ2-7,15,many,TRBV12-3/TRBV12-4,CASSFRDESSYEQYF,TGTGCCAGCAGTTTTCGCGACGAGAGCTCCTACGAGCAGTACTTC
.,TRBJ2-2,15,.,TRBV27,CASSKTGPNTGELFF,TGTGCCAGCAGCAAAACGGGACCTAACACCGGGGAGCTGTTTTTT
TRBD2,TRBJ2-7,16,.,TRBV6-2/TRBV6-3,CASSSASGRIGYEQYF,TGTGCCAGCAGTTCCGCTAGCGGGAGGATCGGTTACGAGCAGTACTTC
.,TRBJ1-2,13,few,TRBV7-3,CASGRVGGGGYTF,TGTGCCAGCGGCAGAGTGGGGGGCGGTGGCTACACCTTC
.,TRBJ2-3,11,few,TRBV3-1,CASSQEHTQYF,TGTGCCAGCAGCCAGGAACATACGCAGTATTTT
.,TRBJ2-5,13,.,TRBV9,CASSGGVVETQYF,TGTGCCAGCAGCGGGGGCGTTGTAGAGACCCAGTACTTC
TRBD1,TRBJ2-5,13,.,TRBV29-1,CSGEQGWGETQYF,TGCAGCGGGGAACAGGGGTGGGGAGAGACCCAGTACTTC
.,TRBJ1-2,15,.,TRBV27,CASSLSGRANYGYTF,TGTGCCAGCAGTTTATCAGGGCGGGCTAACTATGGCTACACCTTC
.,TRBJ2-7,15,.,TRBV4-3,CASSPAPGSSYEQYF,TGCGCCAGCAGCCCGGCCCCCGGGAGCTCCTACGAGCAGTACTTC
TRBD2,TRBJ2-5,15,few,TRBV5-1,CASSVSGGAGETQYF,TGCGCCAGCAGCGTTAGCGGGGGGGCCGGTGAGACCCAGTACTTC
TRBD2,TRBJ2-3,17,.,TRBV20-1,CSALLAGGHSGTDTQYF,TGCAGTGCGTTACTAGCGGGGGGACACAGTGGCACAGATACGCAGTATTTT
.,TRBJ2-1,12,.,TRBV14,CASSQAFNEQFF,TGTGCCAGCAGCCAAGCTTTCAATGAGCAGTTCTTC
.,TRBJ2-3,13,few,TRBV20-1,CSAVRGGTDTQYF,TGCAGTGCTGTGCGGGGAGGCACAGATACGCAGTATTTT
.,TRBJ2-5,14,many,TRBV4-2,CASSQDLMGETQYF,TGTGCCAGCAGCCAAGACCTGATGGGAGAGACCCAGTACTTC